What follows are 8 T cell receptor beta chains derived from one specimen sequenced in a study of CD8+CD57+ T cells in acquired aplastic anemia. Genomic DNA acted as the template from which TCR beta VDJ combination and CDR3 sequence profiling were carried out. TCRdb passed the reads through MiXCR, listing each CDR3 protein once. The repertoire holds under 150,000 distinct CDR3 sequences, with roughly 40% as singletons. Sequenced: sorted CD4+, CD8+, or CD8+CD57+ T cells (not recorded which) from PBMCs. These TCRs come from a human donor in good health, serving as a control.

Many counts were recorded for this clonotype. This chain connects TRBV11-3 to TRBJ2-7, with D tentatively TRBD1 or TRBD2 (5 bases each). CDR3 length equals 15 residues. Germline V gives CDR1 SGHNT, CDR2 YENEEA. V shed 5 bases and J shed 0 bases, with 14 bases lying between them. The CDR3 DNA reads TGTGCCAGCAGCCGAGGGGACCCTCGCTCCTACGAGCAGTACTTC. This codes for CASSRGDPRSYEQYF.

Of note for this clonotype: Possible read error: a much larger clone is one base away. This chain connects TRBV28 to TRBJ2-7; tentatively, D is TRBD1 (5 bases). V dropped 6 bases and J dropped 5 bases, with 11 bases sitting between them. There are 12 residues in the CDR3. Germline-derived CDR1 and CDR2 are MDHEN and SYDVKM. Here the CDR3 reads CASRLNRNEQYF. DNA for the CDR3: TGTGCCAGCAGATTGAACAGGAACGAGCAGTACTTC.

This clonotype was seen ten or more times. V and J are TRBV7-2 and TRBJ1-2; D might be TRBD1 (5 bases). Germline V CDR1 and CDR2: SGHTA, FQGNSA. The V end lost 3 bases, the J end lost 4 bases, and 9 bases lay between the germline ends. This CDR3 comprises 13 residues. The CDR3 here is CASSFSGAYGYTF. The CDR3, as DNA: TGTGCCAGCAGCTTCTCCGGGGCCTATGGCTACACCTTC.

This clonotype was counted many times. The chain employs TRBV6-1 and TRBJ1-5; D is uncertain. The CDR3 spans 12 residues. Germline CDR1 reads MNHNS; CDR2 reads SASEGT. V was pared by 6 bases and J by 4 bases, with 7 bases between. The CDR3, as DNA: TGTGCCAGCAGGGACGGTAATCAGCCCCAGCATTTT. Translating it yields CASRDGNQPQHF.

This clonotype was picked up many times. The V gene is TRBV19, the J gene TRBJ2-7, with a weak D call TRBD2 (6 bases). The V gene's germline CDR1 is LNHDA and CDR2 SQIVND (reference sequence). The CDR3 has 11 residues. Trimming removed 8 bases from V and 6 bases from J, with 11 bases in between. CDR3 loop: CASGWGGEQYF. CDR3 in DNA: TGTGCCAGTGGGTGGGGAGGCGAGCAGTACTTC.

The count of this clonotype is one. This sequence may be a read error, since a much larger clone differs from it by one base. This sequence joins TRBV5-1 and TRBJ1-2; D is uncertain. CDR1 is SGHRS, CDR2 YFSETQ, per germline. V lost 1 base and J 7 bases, leaving 20 bases between the germline ends. The CDR3 is 16 residues long. CDR3 coding DNA: TGCGCCAGCAGCTTGATAAGAAGTGTGCGCAACGCTGGCTACACCTTC. The encoded protein is CASSLIRSVRNAGYTF.

The rearrangement links TRBV5-1 to TRBJ2-1; possibly TRBD1 for D (5 bases). V shed 2 bases and J shed 2 bases, with 11 bases lying between them. The CDR3 spans 15 residues. The germline V gene encodes CDR1 SGHRS and CDR2 YFSETQ. In nucleotides, the CDR3 is TGCGCCAGCAGCTTATCAGGGTCCCCCTACAATGAGCAGTTCTTC. It translates to CASSLSGSPYNEQFF. The full variable domain, rest sourced from reference TRBV5-1 and TRBJ2-1, is KAGVTQTPRYLIKTRGQQVTLSCSPISGHRSVSWYQQTPGQGLQFLFEYFSETQRNKGNFPGRFSGRQFSNSRSEMNVSTLELGDSALYLCASSLSGSPYNEQFFGPGTRLTVL.

The table lists this clonotype with many counts. This chain uses TRBV19 with TRBJ1-5; possibly TRBD1 for D (6 bases). The ends were cut back, 4 bases at V and 1 base at J, with 11 bases in the middle. Looked up from germline, CDR1 is LNHDA and CDR2 is SQIVND (reference sequence). This CDR3 region has 15 residues. In DNA form, the CDR3 reads TGTGCCAGTAGTACCCTAGGACAGAGCAATCAGCCCCAGCATTTT. Translated, it gives CASSTLGQSNQPQHF.